The 23 T cell receptor beta chains below all came from one sample that was sequenced in a study of read filtering for tumor transcriptome and immune sequencing. This library used about 360 ng RNA and molecular barcoded adaptors spanning alpha/delta and beta/gamma chains. TCRdb used MiXCR to reprocess the reads, holding one entry per CDR3 protein. The sample carries tens of thousands of distinct CDR3 sequences, around a sixth recorded once. The sample comprised a population of CD138-negative cells sorted from bone marrow. The receptors were sampled from a donor at least 40 years old with multiple myeloma.

To note about this clonotype: A much larger clone differs by one base, so this may be a read error. The V call is TRBV27, the J call TRBJ2-5; D could derive from TRBD1 or TRBD2 (7 bases each). From germline, CDR1 is MNHEY and CDR2 SMNVEV (reference sequence). The CDR3 has 14 residues. The ends were cut back, 8 bases at V and 7 bases at J, with 20 bases in the middle. CDR3 DNA sequence: TGTGCCAGCGCCGTAGCACAGGGGAGGGTGACCCAGTACTTC. Translation gives CASAVAQGRVTQYF.

In this sample, this clonotype turned up many times. The chain is built from TRBV20-1 and TRBJ1-5; TRBD1 matches 7 bases. Losses at the gene ends were 6 bases for V and 3 bases for J; bases not matched to a gene: 2. This CDR3 region has 12 residues. The germline gives CDR1 DFQATT, CDR2 SNEGSKA (reference sequence). CDR3 DNA: TGCAGTGCAAGGGGGCCCAATCAGCCCCAGCATTTT. Amino acid sequence: CSARGPNQPQHF.

The table lists this clonotype with many counts. The chain employs TRBV7-9 and TRBJ2-3; 9 bases fit TRBD1. The CDR3 length is 14 residues. V lost 5 bases and J lost 6; bases outside the gene matches: 6. CDR1 is SEHNR and CDR2 is FQNEAQ in the germline V gene (reference sequence). Here the CDR3 DNA reads TGTGCCAGCAGCCTCGGGACAGGGTATGATACGCAGTATTTT. Translation: CASSLGTGYDTQYF.

This clonotype was recorded at least ten times. This chain joins TRBV29-1 and TRBJ2-3; no clear D. The germline V and J ends were trimmed by 6 bases and 1 base, with 11 bases remaining between them. There are 13 residues in the CDR3. Germline loops: CDR1 SQVTM, CDR2 ANQGSEA. The DNA of the CDR3 is TGCAGCGTCGCAGTCATCGGCACAGATACGCAGTATTTT. It specifies CSVAVIGTDTQYF.

This clonotype was recorded a few times. The rearrangement uses TRBV18 and TRBJ2-3; D is ambiguous. This CDR3 is 14 amino acids long. Germline V lookup: CDR1 KGHSH, CDR2 LQKENI. Trimming cost V 4 bases and J 1 base, with 9 bases left between them. The CDR3 DNA is TGTGCCAGCTCACGTGAATTAGGCACAGATACGCAGTATTTT. It yields the protein CASSRELGTDTQYF.

This clonotype was observed many times. The V gene is TRBV28, the J gene TRBJ2-6; the D gene is possibly TRBD2 (6 bases). V was shortened by 6 bases and J by 1 base, with 10 bases between the two germline ends. This CDR3 is built from 15 residues. In germline, CDR1 is MDHEN, CDR2 SYDVKM. The CDR3 bases are TGTGCCAGCAGCCCCGGACTATCTGGGGCCAACGTCCTGACTTTC. Residues: CASSPGLSGANVLTF.

This clonotype was recorded at least ten times. V is TRBV7-8 and J is TRBJ2-5, with 7 nucleotides matching TRBD2. The V segment lost 4 bases and the J segment 5 bases; nucleotides outside the gene matches: 4. Germline V CDR1 and CDR2: SGHVS, FQNEAQ. CDR3 length: 13 residues. CDR3 sequence (DNA): TGTGCCAGCAGCTACCGGGACTATGAGACCCAGTACTTC. Its translation is CASSYRDYETQYF. The full variable domain, in which reference TRBV7-8 and TRBJ2-5 provide the parts outside the CDR3, is GAGVSQSPRYKVAKRGQDVALRCDPISGHVSLFWYQQALGQGPEFLTYFQNEAQLDKSGLPSDRFFAERPEGSVSTLKIQRTQQEDSAVYLCASSYRDYETQYFGPGTRLLVL.

V usage is TRBV28 and J usage is TRBJ2-7; D unresolved. CDR3 length: 11 residues. CDR1 and CDR2 (germline): MDHEN, SYDVKM. Trimming shortened V by 5 bases and J by 5 bases, and 7 bases separated the two germline ends. CDR3 nucleotide sequence: TGTGCCAGCAGTACAAGGGACGAGCAGTACTTC. It is translated as CASSTRDEQYF.

This clonotype was detected ten times or more. The chain employs TRBV4-2 and TRBJ2-3, with D perhaps assigned TRBD1 or TRBD2 (5 bases each). V gave up 1 base and J gave up 1 base, with 9 bases separating them. The CDR3 loop spans 15 amino acids. CDR1 is LGHNA and CDR2 is YNFKEQ in the germline V gene. CDR3: CASSQVGVGTDTQYF. The CDR3 coding sequence is TGTGCCAGCAGCCAAGTGGGGGTAGGCACAGATACGCAGTATTTT.

This rearrangement joins TRBV7-8 to TRBJ2-1; D uncertain. Trimming took off 5 bases at V and 8 bases at J, with 13 bases between the two ends. The CDR3 spans 13 residues. CDR1 is SGHVS, CDR2 FQNEAQ, per germline. CDR3 sequence reads: CASSPPLYDEQFF. CDR3 in DNA: TGTGCCAGCAGCCCACCCTTGTACGATGAGCAGTTCTTC.

This clonotype has a count of ten or more. This chain uses TRBV5-1 with TRBJ1-1; 7 positions match TRBD1. V shed 3 bases and J 1 base; nucleotides not matched to a gene: 0. CDR3 length: 13 residues. In germline, CDR1 is SGHRS, CDR2 YFSETQ. DNA of the CDR3: TGCGCCAGCAGCTGGGACAGGAACACTGAAGCTTTCTTT. Encoded protein: CASSWDRNTEAFF.

The chain has TRBV7-9 and TRBJ1-5; D is unclear. The CDR3 runs to 14 residues. V was shortened by 1 base and J by 4 bases, with 8 bases between the two germline ends. Germline values: CDR1 SEHNR, CDR2 FQNEAQ (reference sequence). Here the CDR3 DNA reads TGTGCCAGCAGCTTAGTCATCCTAAATCAGCCCCAGCATTTT. As protein: CASSLVILNQPQHF.

This clonotype showed up many times. V gene TRBV4-2 combines with J gene TRBJ2-7; D is possibly TRBD1 or TRBD2 (6 bases each). The germline V gene encodes CDR1 LGHNA and CDR2 YNFKEQ. V dropped 0 bases and J dropped 6 bases, with 12 bases sitting between them. The CDR3 covers 14 residues. The CDR3 DNA reads as TGTGCCAGCAGCCAAGATCTGGAGGGGGTCGAGCAGTACTTC. It translates to CASSQDLEGVEQYF.

This clonotype was picked up a small number of times. The rearrangement links TRBV7-9 to TRBJ2-2, with TRBD2 as a possible D gene (6 bases). The germline V and J ends were trimmed by 10 bases and 1 base, with 16 bases remaining between them. The CDR3 has 15 residues. Germline V CDR1 and CDR2: SEHNR, FQNEAQ (reference sequence). The CDR3 DNA sequence: TGTGCCATAAAGCCCTGGGGGGAGAACACCGGGGAGCTGTTTTTT. This encodes CAIKPWGENTGELFF.

This clonotype was counted many times. The chain uses TRBV20-1 and TRBJ2-1; 10 nucleotides align to TRBD2. Trimming removed 4 bases from V and 4 bases from J; junction bases left unmatched: 7. The germline V gene encodes CDR1 DFQATT and CDR2 SNEGSKA (reference sequence). The CDR3 totals 15 residues. The CDR3 sequence: CSATISGGGYNEQFF. Here the CDR3 DNA reads TGCAGTGCTACAATAAGCGGGGGGGGTTACAATGAGCAGTTCTTC.

This clonotype has at least ten counts. This chain uses TRBV19 with TRBJ1-5; D possibly corresponds to TRBD1 (5 bases). The CDR3 totals 14 residues. Germline loops: CDR1 LNHDA, CDR2 SQIVND (reference sequence). Trimming shortened V by 8 bases and J by 1 base, and 12 bases separated the two germline ends. The CDR3 DNA is TGTGCCAGTCAAAGCGGGGACAGCAATCAGCCCCAGCATTTT. This codes for CASQSGDSNQPQHF. The variable domain in full, completed from reference TRBV19 and TRBJ1-5, reads DGGITQSPKYLFRKEGQNVTLSCEQNLNHDAMYWYRQDPGQGLRLIYYSQIVNDFQKGDIAEGYSVSREKKESFPLTVTSAQKNPTAFYLCASQSGDSNQPQHFGDGTRLSIL.

This clonotype was detected many times. The gene calls are TRBV5-1 and TRBJ1-1, with unresolved D. There are 13 residues in the CDR3. Between the trimmed V and J ends, which lost 0 bases and 6 bases, there was a span of 9 bases. CDR1 is SGHRS, CDR2 YFSETQ, per germline. CDR3 DNA: TGCGCCAGCAGCTTGGAGTTGGGCGCTGAAGCTTTCTTT. Translated: CASSLELGAEAFF.

This clonotype has ten or more counts. This chain uses TRBV6-5 with TRBJ2-1; D possibly corresponds to TRBD2 (5 bases). Trimming shortened V by 2 bases and J by 9 bases, and 14 bases separated the two germline ends. CDR3 size: 14 residues. The germline V gene has CDR1 MNHEY and CDR2 SVGAGI. The CDR3 DNA reads TGTGCCAGCAGTTACCTTGGGCTAGCCGGTGAGCAGTTCTTC. It is translated as CASSYLGLAGEQFF.

To note about this clonotype: As the CDR3 is not closed by the conserved phenylalanine or tryptophan, this likely results from a read error. The chain employs TRBV2 and TRBJ2-1; D ambiguous. Looked up from germline, CDR1 is SNHLY and CDR2 is FYNNEI. The CDR3 consists of 16 residues. The CDR3 sequence is CASSKAIGGVDNEQFP. CDR3 in DNA: TGTGCCAGCAGTAAAGCCATAGGTGGTGTAGACAATGAGCAGTTCCCC.

The chain couples TRBV12-3 or TRBV12-4 to TRBJ2-1; no definite D call. The CDR3 loop spans 11 amino acids. Trimming took off 11 bases at V and 7 bases at J, with 12 bases between the two ends. In nucleotides, the CDR3 is TGTGCCGGCACTTGGGTTAATGAGCAGTTCTTC. Translation gives CAGTWVNEQFF.

This clonotype came up many times. The chain couples TRBV5-1 to TRBJ2-5; D remains unclear. The V and J ends lost 3 bases and 5 bases respectively, with 14 bases between them. The CDR3 has 14 amino acids. Looked up from germline, CDR1 is SGHRS and CDR2 is YFSETQ. CDR3 sequence reads: CASSSGSIEETQYF. The DNA for the CDR3 is TGCGCCAGCAGCTCCGGGTCCATCGAGGAGACCCAGTACTTC.

J is TRBJ2-3 and V is TRBV29-1; D might be TRBD1 (6 bases). The CDR3 contains 14 residues. Trimming cost V 4 bases and J 7 bases, with 18 bases left between them. Germline CDR1 SQVTM, CDR2 ANQGSEA. The CDR3 sequence: CSVVGPQGLNTQYF. CDR3 nucleotide sequence: TGCAGCGTTGTCGGACCTCAGGGGTTGAATACGCAGTATTTT.

This clonotype was found many times. The rearrangement links TRBV7-9 to TRBJ2-7; possibly TRBD2 for D (6 bases). Trimming removed 2 bases at V and 0 bases at J, with 11 bases between. From germline, CDR1 is SEHNR and CDR2 FQNEAQ (reference sequence). The CDR3 spans 15 residues. The CDR3 is CASSLREATSYEQYF. The CDR3 DNA sequence: TGTGCCAGCAGCTTAAGGGAGGCTACCTCCTACGAGCAGTACTTC.